The entry below describes one T cell receptor (beta chain). Its antigen remains unidentified. The V gene end was trimmed by 6 bases and the J gene end by 4 bases; junction bases not matched to a gene: 8. Germline assignment: CDR1 MDHEN and CDR2 SYDVKM. The CDR3 length is 15 residues. The data originate from a study of radiotherapy plus CTLA-4 blockade in lung cancer. Focal radiation plus CTLA-4 blockade with ipilimumab was administered to patients who had chemo-refractory metastatic non-small-cell lung cancer. Data came from immunoSEQ multiplex PCR; TCRdb stores just in-frame clones and leaves some out. The sample records tens of thousands of clones, around 85% being singletons. Study conclusions and caveats: Peripheral blood showed expansion of tumor-derived TCR clones after radiotherapy and ipilimumab. In blood, early T cell clone dynamics reportedly predicted response best, together with interferon-beta.

This chain links TRBV28 with TRBJ2-3, with 9 bases matching TRBD1. The origin of this receptor is a human donor with non-small cell lung cancer whose response to radiotherapy plus ipilimumab could not be evaluated. This specimen was peripheral blood, taken from a patient treated with radiotherapy plus ipilimumab. This CDR3 is CASSTGTGFPDTQYF. CDR3 DNA sequence: TGTGCCAGCAGCACTGGGACAGGGTTTCCAGATACGCAGTATTTT.